The rows below give T cell receptor beta chains drawn from one sample of a study of blood T cell repertoires in COVID-19. Produced via immunoSEQ multiplex PCR; TCRdb's table is partial and in-frame only. The sample lists roughly 78,000 clones; 88% were seen once. Sequencing was done on a sample of peripheral blood. The receptors were sampled from a man between 50 and 59 years old with acute or convalescent COVID-19. The CDR3 runs from the conserved cysteine through the conserved F or W. Each record gives: CDR3 protein, CDR3 DNA, D gene, V gene, clone size, J gene. A D gene is named only where the DNA matches it firmly. Rows give clone size only sometimes, using once, few, many, or a class for an expanded clone.

cdr3_aa: CASSLERTVHTEAFF; cdr3_nt: TGTGCCAGCAGCTTGGAAAGAACAGTCCACACTGAAGCTTTCTTT; d_call: NA; v_call: TRBV5-8; clone_size: NA; j_call: TRBJ1-1
cdr3_aa: CASSQVAGGRRETQYF; cdr3_nt: TGTGCCAGCAGCCAAGTAGCGGGGGGGCGACGGGAGACCCAGTACTTC; d_call: TRBD2; v_call: TRBV3-1/TRBV3-2; clone_size: once; j_call: TRBJ2-5
cdr3_aa: CASSQGLAGNQETQYF; cdr3_nt: TGTGCCAGCAGCCAAGGACTAGCGGGGAACCAAGAGACCCAGTACTTC; d_call: TRBD2; v_call: TRBV7-3; clone_size: NA; j_call: TRBJ2-5
cdr3_aa: CAWSVRDRANYEQYF; cdr3_nt: TGTGCCTGGAGTGTACGGGACAGGGCGAACTACGAGCAGTACTTC; d_call: TRBD1; v_call: TRBV30; clone_size: once; j_call: TRBJ2-7
cdr3_aa: CASSIDLRGAANTGELFF; cdr3_nt: TGTGCCAGTAGTATAGATCTGCGGGGGGCGGCGAACACCGGGGAGCTGTTTTTT; d_call: TRBD2; v_call: TRBV19; clone_size: NA; j_call: TRBJ2-2
cdr3_aa: CASSLVAAGAEAFF; cdr3_nt: TGTGCCAGCAGTTTGGTGGCAGCGGGAGCTGAAGCTTTCTTT; d_call: NA; v_call: TRBV27; clone_size: few; j_call: TRBJ1-1
cdr3_aa: CASSQGQGGNSPLHF; cdr3_nt: TGTGCCAGCAGCCAGGGACAGGGGGGTAATTCACCCCTCCACTTT; d_call: TRBD1; v_call: TRBV3-1/TRBV3-2; clone_size: NA; j_call: TRBJ1-6
cdr3_aa: CASSPPGQGYTDTQYF; cdr3_nt: TGTGCCAGCTCACCACCGGGACAGGGGTACACAGATACGCAGTATTTT; d_call: TRBD1; v_call: TRBV18; clone_size: NA; j_call: TRBJ2-3
cdr3_aa: CASSFPPERRASYEQYF; cdr3_nt: TGTGCCAGCAGTTTTCCCCCAGAAAGGAGGGCGTCCTACGAGCAGTACTTC; d_call: NA; v_call: TRBV28; clone_size: NA; j_call: TRBJ2-7
cdr3_aa: CASSLTLQSETQYF; cdr3_nt: TGTGCCAGCAGCTTAACGTTACAATCGGAGACCCAGTACTTC; d_call: NA; v_call: TRBV7-3; clone_size: many; j_call: TRBJ2-5
cdr3_aa: CSVAGGGLETQYF; cdr3_nt: TGCAGCGTTGCCGGGGGGGGATTAGAGACCCAGTACTTC; d_call: TRBD2; v_call: TRBV29-1; clone_size: NA; j_call: TRBJ2-5
cdr3_aa: CASRGQNYGYTF; cdr3_nt: TGTGCCAGCAGGGGACAAAACTATGGCTACACCTTC; d_call: NA; v_call: TRBV2; clone_size: NA; j_call: TRBJ1-2
cdr3_aa: CASSIPRGFGELFF; cdr3_nt: TGTGCCAGTAGTATACCCAGGGGGTTTGGGGAGCTGTTTTTT; d_call: TRBD1; v_call: TRBV19; clone_size: NA; j_call: TRBJ2-2
cdr3_aa: CASTGLTEAFF; cdr3_nt: TGTGCCTCCACAGGGCTCACTGAAGCTTTCTTT; d_call: NA; v_call: TRBV30; clone_size: NA; j_call: TRBJ1-1
cdr3_aa: CASSLSGVSNQPQHF; cdr3_nt: TGTGCCAGCAGTTTATCCGGGGTTAGCAATCAGCCCCAGCATTTT; d_call: NA; v_call: TRBV27; clone_size: NA; j_call: TRBJ1-5
cdr3_aa: CASRLTGGSTDTQYF; cdr3_nt: TGCGCCAGCAGATTAACAGGGGGCTCGACAGATACGCAGTATTTT; d_call: TRBD1; v_call: TRBV5-1; clone_size: NA; j_call: TRBJ2-3
cdr3_aa: CASAGNNEQFF; cdr3_nt: TGTGCCAGCGCGGGAAACAATGAGCAGTTCTTC; d_call: NA; v_call: TRBV28; clone_size: NA; j_call: TRBJ2-1
cdr3_aa: CASGLGGTSGYTF; cdr3_nt: TGTGCCAGCGGGTTGGGAGGAACGAGTGGCTACACCTTC; d_call: NA; v_call: TRBV12-3/TRBV12-4; clone_size: NA; j_call: TRBJ1-2
cdr3_aa: CASSPHGGNYEQYF; cdr3_nt: TGTGCCAGCAGCCCACATGGGGGGAACTACGAGCAGTACTTC; d_call: NA; v_call: TRBV7-6; clone_size: NA; j_call: TRBJ2-7
cdr3_aa: CASSIARGTTEAFF; cdr3_nt: TGTGCCAGTAGTATAGCTCGGGGGACCACTGAAGCTTTCTTT; d_call: NA; v_call: TRBV19; clone_size: NA; j_call: TRBJ1-1
cdr3_aa: CASSLAPRGTDYGYTF; cdr3_nt: TGCGCCAGCAGCTTGGCCCCCCGAGGGACAGATTATGGCTACACCTTC; d_call: TRBD1; v_call: TRBV5-1; clone_size: few; j_call: TRBJ1-2
cdr3_aa: CAGNRERNTEAFF; cdr3_nt: TGTGCCGGCAACAGGGAGCGGAACACTGAAGCTTTCTTT; d_call: NA; v_call: TRBV2; clone_size: NA; j_call: TRBJ1-1
cdr3_aa: CASSRGPTGSDQPQHF; cdr3_nt: TGTGCCAGCAGCAGAGGGCCGACAGGGAGCGATCAGCCCCAGCATTTT; d_call: TRBD1; v_call: TRBV7-9; clone_size: NA; j_call: TRBJ1-5
cdr3_aa: CASSQVIAGGTYEQYF; cdr3_nt: TGCGCCAGCAGCCAAGTTATAGCGGGGGGTACCTACGAGCAGTACTTC; d_call: TRBD2; v_call: TRBV4-1; clone_size: NA; j_call: TRBJ2-7
cdr3_aa: CASSVRDRVIYGYTF; cdr3_nt: TGTGCCAGCAGCGTCCGGGACAGGGTTATCTATGGCTACACCTTC; d_call: TRBD1; v_call: TRBV9; clone_size: NA; j_call: TRBJ1-2
cdr3_aa: CASSRYSSSTDTQYF; cdr3_nt: TGTGCCAGCAGCCGCTACAGCAGTAGCACAGATACGCAGTATTTT; d_call: NA; v_call: TRBV14; clone_size: NA; j_call: TRBJ2-3
cdr3_aa: CASHREPSIGELFF; cdr3_nt: TGCGCCAGCCACCGGGAGCCAAGCATCGGGGAGCTGTTTTTT; d_call: NA; v_call: TRBV5-1; clone_size: NA; j_call: TRBJ2-2
cdr3_aa: CAIPRTGDYGYTF; cdr3_nt: TGTGCCATCCCAAGGACAGGCGACTATGGCTACACCTTC; d_call: TRBD1; v_call: TRBV10-3; clone_size: NA; j_call: TRBJ1-2
cdr3_aa: CSVARGQDEQFF; cdr3_nt: TGCAGCGTTGCCAGGGGGCAGGATGAGCAGTTCTTC; d_call: TRBD1; v_call: TRBV29-1; clone_size: NA; j_call: TRBJ2-1
cdr3_aa: CASSPSERVETQYF; cdr3_nt: TGTGCCAGCTCACCATCTGAGAGGGTGGAGACCCAGTACTTC; d_call: NA; v_call: TRBV18; clone_size: NA; j_call: TRBJ2-5
cdr3_aa: CASSFTGSSYNSPLHF; cdr3_nt: TGTGCCAGCAGCTTCACAGGGAGCTCCTATAATTCACCCCTCCACTTT; d_call: NA; v_call: TRBV11-2; clone_size: NA; j_call: TRBJ1-6
cdr3_aa: CASSIQVSYEQYF; cdr3_nt: TGTGCCAGTAGTATACAGGTCTCCTACGAGCAGTACTTC; d_call: NA; v_call: TRBV19; clone_size: NA; j_call: TRBJ2-7